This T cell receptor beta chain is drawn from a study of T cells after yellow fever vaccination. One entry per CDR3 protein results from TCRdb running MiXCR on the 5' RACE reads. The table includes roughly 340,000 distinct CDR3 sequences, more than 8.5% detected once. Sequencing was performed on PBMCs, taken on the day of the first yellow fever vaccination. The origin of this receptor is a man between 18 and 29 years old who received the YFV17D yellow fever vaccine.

CDR3 DNA sequence: TGTGCCAGCAGCTTAACGGGGACTGGGGCCAACGTCCTGACTTTC. Translating it yields CASSLTGTGANVLTF. The V and J genes are TRBV7-9 and TRBJ2-6; weak D call: TRBD2 (5 bases). This CDR3 is 15 amino acids long. CDR1 is SEHNR, CDR2 FQNEAQ, per germline (reference sequence). The V end was cut by 2 bases, the J end by 2 bases, with 7 bases between.